Given below is one TCR beta chain in context. No antigen is known for it. The data are from a study of monozygotic twins with inflammatory bowel disease (dated by TCRdb to between 2018 and 2021). Turning to the overall study: A total of roughly 28 monozygotic twin pairs were included in the full study, comprising nine German pairs (four IBD-concordant, five IBD-discordant) and 19 IBD-discordant Danish pairs. The search for disease-associated traits relied mainly on comparing, within discordant pairs, IBD patients with their genetically identical healthy co-twins. Each individual had, on average, about 151 000 unique TCRalpha sequences and 181 000 unique TCRbeta sequences available for analysis.

Study-wide conclusions, independent of this receptor: IBD patients shared fewer clonotypes with other individuals than healthy twins did, most markedly in patients showing signs of disease activity. IBD patients had lower TCRbeta repertoire diversity, measured by the inverse Simpson index, than their healthy co-twins. No difference in repertoire similarity was observed between concordant and discordant twins, possibly owing to limited statistical power. The results gave no support for a single strong signal or clonotype linked to IBD. Differing immunosuppressive treatments among patients may have added background noise and inter-individual variability to the repertoires. Distinction between different T cell subtypes could not be achieved in the analysis.

From cysteine to phenylalanine, the CDR3 is 14 amino acids long. DNA is not recorded here. The germline V gene specifies SQVTM as CDR1 and ANQGSEA as CDR2. A roughly 2.7 ml peripheral blood sample was drawn into PAXgene tubes per donor and stored at -80°C. Total RNA was isolated from whole blood with the PAXgene blood miRNA kit on an automated QIAcube, without T cell sorting. Deep TCRalpha and TCRbeta repertoire profiling with unique molecular barcoding was performed on peripheral blood of monozygotic twin pairs concordant or discordant for inflammatory bowel disease. Smoking habits were recorded for all twin pairs, and each individual was classified as a current, former or never smoker. Library preparation employed 5' RACE. The input for every TCR library was 3,500 to 4,000 ng of total RNA. For each sample, cDNA synthesis with SMARTScribe reverse transcriptase was split into eight separate reactions. Unique molecular identifiers containing a 6-nucleotide sample barcode were introduced through template switching during cDNA synthesis. Two nested PCRs of about 17 and 10 cycles amplified the TCRalpha and TCRbeta cDNA, and bead purification followed each PCR. Before amplification, the cDNA was both treated with uracil DNA-glycosylase and purified with the QIAquick PCR purification kit. The second PCR added Illumina TruSeq-compatible adapters along with sample-specific barcodes. Library quality and concentration were assessed using TapeStation and Qubit, and approximately 5 ng of each library was pooled. Sequencing of the pooled libraries was done on an Illumina HiSeq2500 single-index Rapid Run using custom sequencing primers and 2 x 100 bp reads. The authors' analysis ran thus. MiGEC version 1.2.6 was used for UMI-based consensus assembly, which corrected PCR and sequencing errors. V(D)J alignment, clonotype assembly and CDR3 extraction were performed with MiXCR version 2.1.1. To normalise gene usage, clonotype sharing and MAIT/NKT TCR abundance, the analysis used the top 1000, 10 000 and 20 000 clonotypes per sample. After downsampling to 27 000 UMIs, diversity was calculated as the inverse Simpson index using the vegan R package. Paired Mann-Whitney U tests were applied to discordant twin pairs, and Benjamini-Hochberg correction was used for multiple testing. TCRdb reprocessed the sequencing reads and holds a single record per CDR3 protein sequence, with no DNA. These V and J calls are TCRdb output, not the study's own analysis. The sample's own table lists about 420,000 distinct CDR3 sequences. The top ten hold approximately 2.3% of the sample.

The rearranged chain carries TRBV29-1 and TRBJ2-7; TCRdb gives TRBD1 as the D gene, but with no DNA this cannot be confirmed. The specimen sequenced was blood. The TCR originated in a human donor with ulcerative colitis or Crohn's disease, or a healthy co-twin of an affected twin (not recorded which). The CDR3 loop reads CSVQGAPSQNEQYF.